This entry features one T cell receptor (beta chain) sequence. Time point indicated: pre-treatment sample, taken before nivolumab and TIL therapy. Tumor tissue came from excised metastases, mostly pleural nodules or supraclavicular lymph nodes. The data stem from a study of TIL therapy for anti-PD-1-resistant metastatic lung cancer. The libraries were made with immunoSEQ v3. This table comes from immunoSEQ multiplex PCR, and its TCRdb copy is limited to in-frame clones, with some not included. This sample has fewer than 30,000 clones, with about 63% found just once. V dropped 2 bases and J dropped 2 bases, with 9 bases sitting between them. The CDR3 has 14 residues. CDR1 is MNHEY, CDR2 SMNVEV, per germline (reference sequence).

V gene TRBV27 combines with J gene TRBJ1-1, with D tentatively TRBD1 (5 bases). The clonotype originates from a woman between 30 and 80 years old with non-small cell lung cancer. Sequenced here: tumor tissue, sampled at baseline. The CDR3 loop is CASSLNGGNTEAFF. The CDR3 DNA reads TGTGCCAGCAGTTTAAATGGGGGAAACACTGAAGCTTTCTTT.